This is a list of T cell receptor beta chains from one sample in a study of OX40 agonist ivuxolimab in advanced cancers. Method: immunoSEQ multiplex PCR; TCRdb's copy keeps in-frame clones and lacks some. The top ten hold roughly a third of the sample, which has about 19,000 clones, about 73% seen once. The specimen was CD4+ or CD8+ T cells sorted from blood, collected in a trial of the OX40 agonist ivuxolimab. These receptors were collected from an adult with an advanced solid tumor such as melanoma, head and neck, liver or kidney cancer. Each CDR3 is given with its conserved first and last residue. D genes are given only for firm matches. Size tells how often a clone was seen (once, few, many) or the class of an expanded clone, and some rows leave it out.

cdr3_nt cdr3_aa clone_size v_call d_call cdr3_length j_call
TGCGCCAGCAGCCAAGGAAGCCCGGCGGGGTCCAAAAACATTCAGTACTTC CASSQGSPAGSKNIQYF - TRBV4-1 - 17 TRBJ2-4
TGTGCCAGTAGTATCTGGGGCTTCGAGCAGTACTTC CASSIWGFEQYF - TRBV19 - 12 TRBJ2-7
TGTGCCAGCAGTTTAATGGCGCCCGGGGAGCTGTTTTTT CASSLMAPGELFF many TRBV27 - 13 TRBJ2-2
TGTGCCAGCAGTTTAGGGTCGGGAGCGAGTGGAAATGAGCAGTTCTTC CASSLGSGASGNEQFF - TRBV11-2 - 16 TRBJ2-1
TGTGCCAGCAGCTTAGAAAATGGGTACGAGCAGTACTTC CASSLENGYEQYF few TRBV7-3 - 13 TRBJ2-7
TGTGCCAGCAGAAACGGACAGGGACGTGGCTACACCTTC CASRNGQGRGYTF few TRBV6-5 TRBD1 13 TRBJ1-2
TGCAGCGTCCAAGACAGCTACGAGCAGTACTTC CSVQDSYEQYF - TRBV29-1 - 11 TRBJ2-7
TGCGCCAGCATGTCACAGGGTCCTGAAGCTTTCTTT CASMSQGPEAFF - TRBV4-1 - 12 TRBJ1-1
TGCGCCAGCAGCCAAGGGACTTACTCCTACGAGCAGTACTTC CASSQGTYSYEQYF - TRBV4-3 - 14 TRBJ2-7
TGTGCCAGCAGCTTGCCAGAGGGGTACACAGATACGCAGTATTTT CASSLPEGYTDTQYF - TRBV4-2 - 15 TRBJ2-3
TGTGCCAGCACCCGGGACACCGGACGGTCCTACGAGCAGTACTTC CASTRDTGRSYEQYF many TRBV2 - 15 TRBJ2-7
TGCGCCAGCAGCCAACCCGGACAGGGAAGGACTGAAGCTTTCTTT CASSQPGQGRTEAFF many TRBV4-3 TRBD1 15 TRBJ1-1
TGCGCCAGCAGTCAAAGCTTCAATGAGCAGTTCTTC CASSQSFNEQFF - TRBV23-1 - 12 TRBJ2-1
TGTGCCAGCAGCCGGACTAGCGGGAGAAGAAATGAGCAGTTCTTC CASSRTSGRRNEQFF - TRBV7-3 TRBD2 15 TRBJ2-1
TGTGCCAGCAGTGGGACAGGGGGTCAGTTCTTCACAGATACGCAGTATTTT CASSGTGGQFFTDTQYF - TRBV2 TRBD1 17 TRBJ2-3
TGTGCCAGCAGCGCTGACGGCTACGAGCAGTACTTC CASSADGYEQYF medium-sized TRBV9 - 12 TRBJ2-7
TGCAGCGTTGAGACTCTGGGGGGCGCCCCGGGGGGCTACACCTTC CSVETLGGAPGGYTF - TRBV29-1 - 15 TRBJ1-2
TGTGCCAGCAGTTTTATCAGGGGAATGAACACTGAAGCTTTCTTT CASSFIRGMNTEAFF - TRBV28 - 15 TRBJ1-1
TGTGCCAGCAGTTACAGGGAATATAGCAATCAGCCCCAGCATTTT CASSYREYSNQPQHF once TRBV6-5 - 15 TRBJ1-5
TGCGCCAGCAGCCACTTGTTGGGCGATGTCTACAATGAGCAGTTCTTC CASSHLLGDVYNEQFF - TRBV5-4 - 16 TRBJ2-1
TGTGCCAGCAGTTTCGCCTACGAGCAGTACTTC CASSFAYEQYF once TRBV28 - 11 TRBJ2-7
TGTGCCAGTAGTATGGGAGGCGGGACTAGCGGATACAATGAGCAGTTCTTC CASSMGGGTSGYNEQFF few TRBV19 TRBD2 17 TRBJ2-1
TGTGCCAGCAGCGACCGGGACACGAACACCGGGGAGCTGTTTTTT CASSDRDTNTGELFF - TRBV7-8 - 15 TRBJ2-2
TGTGCCAGCAGTGAAGTCGGCCCCCAACCTCTCTACGAGCAGTACTTC CASSEVGPQPLYEQYF - TRBV6-1 - 16 TRBJ2-7
TGTGCCAGCAGGCGAGGGGGGGGTGAAGCTTTCTTT CASRRGGGEAFF - TRBV28 - 12 TRBJ1-1
TGTGCCAGCAGTCCTCGAAGCTCCTATAATTCACCCCTCCACTTT CASSPRSSYNSPLHF - TRBV27 - 15 TRBJ1-6
TGTGCCAGCATTCTTGGGACAGCCTACGAGCAGTACTTC CASILGTAYEQYF - TRBV2 TRBD1 13 TRBJ2-7
TGTGCCAGCAGTTTATCCCACAAGAACACTGAAGCTTTCTTT CASSLSHKNTEAFF - TRBV28 - 14 TRBJ1-1
TGCGCCAGCAGTGAAGGGGACAGCTCCTACGAGCAGTACTTC CASSEGDSSYEQYF - TRBV10-2 TRBD1 14 TRBJ2-7
TGTGCCACCAGCTGGGGCCCGGGGGGGGGTCCCTACGAGCAGTACTTC CATSWGPGGGPYEQYF - TRBV15 TRBD2 16 TRBJ2-7
TGTGCCAGCAGCCCCAGTCGTGCTGGGGCCAACGTCCTGACTTTC CASSPSRAGANVLTF - TRBV6-5 - 15 TRBJ2-6
TGTGCCAGCAGTTTACAGGGGTCTTACTATGGCTACACCTTC CASSLQGSYYGYTF - TRBV27 - 14 TRBJ1-2
TGTGCCAGCAGTTCCCAACTAGCGGGAGTGGTTACTGGGGCCAACGTCCTGACTTTC CASSSQLAGVVTGANVLTF - TRBV28 TRBD2 19 TRBJ2-6
TGTGCCAGCAGCATGAATTCCAGGGGGCACTACGAGCAGTACTTC CASSMNSRGHYEQYF once TRBV9 TRBD1 15 TRBJ2-7
TGCGCCAGCAGTGGAGGGTTCCCCTACGAGCAGTACTTC CASSGGFPYEQYF - TRBV10-1 - 13 TRBJ2-7
TGTGCCAGCAGCTTGTCTCAAGAGACCCAGTACTTC CASSLSQETQYF - TRBV13 - 12 TRBJ2-5
TGTGCCAGCAGCTTTGGGTCTACTGAAGCTTTCTTT CASSFGSTEAFF few TRBV5-5 - 12 TRBJ1-1
TGCGCCAGCAGCCGGGGAGGGTATTCAGATACGCAGTATTTT CASSRGGYSDTQYF once TRBV4-1 TRBD2 14 TRBJ2-3
TGTGCCAGCAGCGTAGACCGGGGGGGATCGTGGGAGACCCAGTACTTC CASSVDRGGSWETQYF - TRBV9 TRBD2 16 TRBJ2-5
TGTGCCAGCAGCCAGGGGCTCTTCGGCGAGCAGTACTTC CASSQGLFGEQYF once TRBV7-9 - 13 TRBJ2-7
TGCGCCAGCAGCCAGATTTTAGGAGAGGCAGATACGCAGTATTTT CASSQILGEADTQYF - TRBV4-3 - 15 TRBJ2-3
TGTGCCAGCAGCCCTGCGGGGTACTACGAGCAGTACTTC CASSPAGYYEQYF - TRBV7-6 - 13 TRBJ2-7
TGTGCCAGCAGGAGAGTCCCGGTGGAGGAGACCCAGTACTTC CASRRVPVEETQYF - TRBV7-8 - 14 TRBJ2-5
TGTGCCAGCAGCTTGGAGGTTAAGGGTGGCTATGGCTACACCTTC CASSLEVKGGYGYTF - TRBV5-6 - 15 TRBJ1-2
TGTGCCAGCAGCCCACTTACCCCCCGGCTAGCAAACTACAATGAGCAGTTCTTC CASSPLTPRLANYNEQFF - TRBV7-9 - 18 TRBJ2-1